This T cell receptor beta chain was profiled in a study of blood T cell repertoires in COVID-19. Study in general: Sites in the United States, Italy and Spain provided acute and convalescent COVID-19 samples.

The protocol was immunoSEQ multiplex PCR, while the TCRdb copy is restricted to in-frame clones and leaves out a portion. The table lists approximately 170,000 clones, more than 75% of them singletons, with roughly 1.9% in the top ten. Germline V gene lookup returns CDR1 SGHRS and CDR2 YFSETQ. The ends were cut back, 3 bases at V and 0 bases at J, with 9 bases in the middle. The CDR3 extends over 15 amino acids. This TCR derives from a man aged 50 to 60 who had recovered from COVID-19. The sample taken for sequencing was peripheral blood. This chain links TRBV5-1 with TRBJ1-4, with D unclear. The CDR3 DNA reads as TGCGCCAGCAGCTACGACACCGCAACTAATGAAAAACTGTTTTTT. Translating gives CASSYDTATNEKLFF.